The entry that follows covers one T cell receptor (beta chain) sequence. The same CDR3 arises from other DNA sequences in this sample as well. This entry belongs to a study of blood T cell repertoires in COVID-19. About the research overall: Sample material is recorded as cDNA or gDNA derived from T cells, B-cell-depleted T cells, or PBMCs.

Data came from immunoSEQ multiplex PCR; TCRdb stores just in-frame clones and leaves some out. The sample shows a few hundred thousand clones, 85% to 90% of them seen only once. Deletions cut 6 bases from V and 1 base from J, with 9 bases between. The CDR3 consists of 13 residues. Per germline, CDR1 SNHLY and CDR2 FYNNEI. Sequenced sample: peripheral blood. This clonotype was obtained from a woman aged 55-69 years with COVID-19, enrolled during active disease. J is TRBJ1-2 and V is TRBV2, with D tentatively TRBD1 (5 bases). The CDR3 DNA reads TGTGCCAGCAGCCGAGACAGTAACTATGGCTACACCTTC. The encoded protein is CASSRDSNYGYTF. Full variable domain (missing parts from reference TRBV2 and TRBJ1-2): EPEVTQTPSHQVTQMGQEVILRCVPISNHLYFYWYRQILGQKVEFLVSFYNNEISEKSEIFDDQFSVERPDGSNFTLKIRSTKLEDSAMYFCASSRDSNYGYTFGSGTRLTVV.